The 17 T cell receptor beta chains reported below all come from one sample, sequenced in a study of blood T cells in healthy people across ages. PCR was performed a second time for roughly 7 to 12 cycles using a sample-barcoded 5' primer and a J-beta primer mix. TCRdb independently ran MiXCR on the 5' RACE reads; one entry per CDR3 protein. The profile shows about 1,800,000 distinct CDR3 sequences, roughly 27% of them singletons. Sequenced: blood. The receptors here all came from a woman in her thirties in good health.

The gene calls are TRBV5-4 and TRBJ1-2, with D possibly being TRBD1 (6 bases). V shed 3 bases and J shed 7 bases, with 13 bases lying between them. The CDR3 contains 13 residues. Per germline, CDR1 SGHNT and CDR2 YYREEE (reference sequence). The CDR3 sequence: CASSWGDTCGYTF. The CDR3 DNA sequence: TGTGCCAGCAGCTGGGGGGACACCTGTGGCTACACCTTC.

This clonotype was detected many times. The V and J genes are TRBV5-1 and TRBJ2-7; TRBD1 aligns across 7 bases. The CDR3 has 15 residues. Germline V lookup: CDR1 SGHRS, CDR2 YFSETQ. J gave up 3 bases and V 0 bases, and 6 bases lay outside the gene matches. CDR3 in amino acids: CASSLGGQVNYEQYF. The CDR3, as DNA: TGCGCCAGCAGCTTGGGCGGACAGGTTAACTACGAGCAGTACTTC.

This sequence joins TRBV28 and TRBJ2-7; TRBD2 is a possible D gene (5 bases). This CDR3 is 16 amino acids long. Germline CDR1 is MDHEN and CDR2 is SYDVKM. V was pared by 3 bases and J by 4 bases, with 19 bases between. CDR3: CASSFRGRNPSYEQYF. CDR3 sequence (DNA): TGTGCCAGCAGTTTTCGCGGGCGTAACCCCTCGTACGAGCAGTACTTC.

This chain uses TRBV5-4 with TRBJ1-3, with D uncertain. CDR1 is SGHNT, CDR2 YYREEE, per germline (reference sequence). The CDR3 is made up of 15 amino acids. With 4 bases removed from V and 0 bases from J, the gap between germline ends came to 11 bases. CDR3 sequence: CASSGGRSSGNTIYF. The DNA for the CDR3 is TGTGCCAGCAGCGGAGGACGATCCTCTGGAAACACCATATATTTT.

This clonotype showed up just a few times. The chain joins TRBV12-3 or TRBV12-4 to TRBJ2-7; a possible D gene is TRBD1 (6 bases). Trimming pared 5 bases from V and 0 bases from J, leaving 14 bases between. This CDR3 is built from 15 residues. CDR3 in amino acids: CASSQTQGSSYEQYF. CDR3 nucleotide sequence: TGTGCCAGCAGTCAAACTCAGGGGAGCTCCTACGAGCAGTACTTC.

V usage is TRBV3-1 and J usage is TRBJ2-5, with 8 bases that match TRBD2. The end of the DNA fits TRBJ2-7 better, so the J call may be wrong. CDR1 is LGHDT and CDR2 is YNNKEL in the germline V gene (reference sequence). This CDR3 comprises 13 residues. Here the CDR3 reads CASSQLAGNEQYF. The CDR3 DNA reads TGTGCCAGCAGCCAACTAGCGGGTAACGAGCAGTACTTC.

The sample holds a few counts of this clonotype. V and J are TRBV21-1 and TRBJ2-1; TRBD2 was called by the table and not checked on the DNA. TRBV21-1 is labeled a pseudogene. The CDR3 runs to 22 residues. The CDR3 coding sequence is TGTGCCAGCGAAAAGACCAGCGAGCTAGCGGGGGATTGGAGGAGCTCCTACAATGAGCAGTTCTTC. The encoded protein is CASEKTSELAGDWRSSYNEQFF.

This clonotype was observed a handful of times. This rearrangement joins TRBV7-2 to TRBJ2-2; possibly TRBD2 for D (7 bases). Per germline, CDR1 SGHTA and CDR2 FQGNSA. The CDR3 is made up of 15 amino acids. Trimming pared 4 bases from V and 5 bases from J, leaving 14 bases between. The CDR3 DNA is TGTGCCAGCAGCTCTGGGGCGGGGGCTACCGGGGAGCTGTTTTTT. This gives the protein CASSSGAGATGELFF.

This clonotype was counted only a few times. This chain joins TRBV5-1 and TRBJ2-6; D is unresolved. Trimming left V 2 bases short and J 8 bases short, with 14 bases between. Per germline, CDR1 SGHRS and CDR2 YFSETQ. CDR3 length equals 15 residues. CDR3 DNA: TGCGCCAGCAGCTTCGAGGCCAGAACGACCAACGTCCTGACTTTC. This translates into CASSFEARTTNVLTF.

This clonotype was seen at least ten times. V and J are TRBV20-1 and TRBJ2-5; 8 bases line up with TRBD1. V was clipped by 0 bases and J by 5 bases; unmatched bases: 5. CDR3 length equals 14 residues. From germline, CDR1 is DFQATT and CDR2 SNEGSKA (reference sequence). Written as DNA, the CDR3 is TGCAGTGCTAGAGATGCGCAGGGGGCTGAGACCCAGTACTTC. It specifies CSARDAQGAETQYF.

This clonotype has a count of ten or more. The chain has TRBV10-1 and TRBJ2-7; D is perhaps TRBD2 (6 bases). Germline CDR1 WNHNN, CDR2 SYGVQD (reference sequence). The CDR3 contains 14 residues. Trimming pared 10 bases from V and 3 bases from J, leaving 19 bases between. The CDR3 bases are TGCGCCAAAAAGAGGGACTCTCGGAGCTACGAGCAGTACTTC. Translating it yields CAKKRDSRSYEQYF.

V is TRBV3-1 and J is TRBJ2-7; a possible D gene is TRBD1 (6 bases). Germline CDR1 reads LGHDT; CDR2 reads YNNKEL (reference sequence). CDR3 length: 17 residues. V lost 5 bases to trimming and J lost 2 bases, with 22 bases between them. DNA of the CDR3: TGTGCCAGCAGCTCCGGACAGAACTTTTACCCCCCCTACGAGCAGTACTTC. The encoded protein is CASSSGQNFYPPYEQYF.

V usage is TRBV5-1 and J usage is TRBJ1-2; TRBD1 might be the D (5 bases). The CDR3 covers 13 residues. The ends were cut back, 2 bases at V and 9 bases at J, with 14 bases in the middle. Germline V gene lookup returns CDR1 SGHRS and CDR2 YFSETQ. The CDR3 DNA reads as TGCGCCAGCAGCTTCGGGGGTGGCTTGCGCTACACCTTC. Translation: CASSFGGGLRYTF.

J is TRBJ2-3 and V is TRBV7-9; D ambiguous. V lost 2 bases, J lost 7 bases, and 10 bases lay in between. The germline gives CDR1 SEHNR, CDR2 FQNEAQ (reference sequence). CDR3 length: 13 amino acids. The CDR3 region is CASSLKAEYTQYF. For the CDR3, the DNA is TGTGCCAGCAGCTTAAAGGCGGAATATACGCAGTATTTT. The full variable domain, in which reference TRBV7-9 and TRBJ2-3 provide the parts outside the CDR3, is DTGVSQNPRHKITKRGQNVTFRCDPISEHNRLYWYRQTLGQGPEFLTYFQNEAQLEKSRLLSDRFSAERPKGSFSTLEIQRTEQGDSAMYLCASSLKAEYTQYFGPGTRLTVL.

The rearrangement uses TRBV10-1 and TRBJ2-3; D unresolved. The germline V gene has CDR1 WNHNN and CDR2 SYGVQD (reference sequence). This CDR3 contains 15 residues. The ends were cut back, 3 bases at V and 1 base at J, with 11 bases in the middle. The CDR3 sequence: CASSDRPGRTDTQYF. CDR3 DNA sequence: TGCGCCAGCAGTGATCGCCCTGGGCGCACAGATACGCAGTATTTT.

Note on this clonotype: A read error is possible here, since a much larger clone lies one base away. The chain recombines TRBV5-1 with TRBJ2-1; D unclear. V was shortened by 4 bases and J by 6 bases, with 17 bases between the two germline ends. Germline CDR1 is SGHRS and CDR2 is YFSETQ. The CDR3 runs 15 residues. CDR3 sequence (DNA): TGCGCCAGCAGCCCACAAACCACGGCCCGCAATGAGCAGTTCTTC. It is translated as CASSPQTTARNEQFF.

The CDR3 sequence is CASSQVFGTSLDNEQFF. The CDR3, as DNA: TGTGCCAGCAGCCAAGTTTTCGGGACTAGCTTGGACAATGAGCAGTTCTTC. The chain carries TRBV14 and TRBJ2-1, with 9 nucleotides matching TRBD2. CDR1 SGHDN and CDR2 FVKESK come from the germline V gene. The trim removed 1 base at V and 5 bases at J, leaving 9 bases unmatched. The CDR3 runs to 17 residues.